This paragraph covers one T cell receptor (beta chain) sequence. These data originate in a study of T cell changes during pregnancy in multiple sclerosis. The CDR3 contains 15 residues. Germline CDR1 is SGDLS and CDR2 is YYNGEE. The trim removed 5 bases at V and 6 bases at J, leaving 10 bases unmatched. Clones were sequenced by immunoSEQ multiplex PCR, and TCRdb holds only the in-frame ones, with some missing. Here the sample spans 98,000 or so clones, approximately 94% being singletons. The genes are TRBV9 and TRBJ2-3, with 9 bases identical to TRBD1. Specimen: peripheral blood, collected after pregnancy. The TCR comes from a female donor with multiple sclerosis, enrolled in a pregnancy study. Here the CDR3 reads CASSLGGTGFDTQYF. CDR3 bases: TGTGCCAGCAGTCTAGGGGGGACAGGGTTTGATACGCAGTATTTT.